This T cell receptor beta chain was sequenced during a study of blood T cell repertoires in COVID-19. Produced via immunoSEQ multiplex PCR; TCRdb's table is partial and in-frame only. The sample has fewer than 350,000 clones; 65% to 90% are singletons. This CDR3 is 16 amino acids long. The V segment lost 3 bases and the J segment 0 bases; nucleotides outside the gene matches: 5. The germline CDR1 and CDR2 sequences are SGDLS and YYNGEE. The J gene is TRBJ2-3, the V gene TRBV9, with 9 bases lining up with TRBD1. The specimen was peripheral blood. The source is a woman in her 70s with COVID-19, enrolled during active disease. CDR3 DNA sequence: TGTGCCAGCAGCGCCACCGGGACAGGGAGCACAGATACGCAGTATTTT. Residues: CASSATGTGSTDTQYF. Using reference TRBV9 and TRBJ2-3 for the parts outside the CDR3, the full variable domain is DSGVTQTPKHLITATGQRVTLRCSPRSGDLSVYWYQQSLDQGLQFLIQYYNGEERAKGNILERFSAQQFPDLHSELNLSSLELGDSALYFCASSATGTGSTDTQYFGPGTRLTVL.